Listed below are T cell receptor beta chains from one sample, sequenced in a study of T cells in Graves' hyperthyroidism and ophthalmopathy. TCRdb passed the multiplex PCR reads through MiXCR, listing each CDR3 protein once. The table records approximately 270,000 distinct CDR3 sequences, roughly 15% of them present only once. The specimen was blood. The origin of the receptors is a woman aged 40 to 49 with Graves' hyperthyroidism that later progressed to Graves' ophthalmopathy. The CDR3 runs from the conserved cysteine through the conserved F or W. Fields, in order: clone size, V gene, J gene, D gene, CDR3 DNA, CDR3 protein. D genes are given only for firm matches. Clone size is stated in some rows and not others, as once, few, many or a class when expanded.

many	TRBV20-1	TRBJ1-3	.	TGCAGTGCTAGAATGGCAGGGTCCTCTGGAAACACCATATATTTT	CSARMAGSSGNTIYF
many	TRBV30	TRBJ2-1	TRBD2	TGTGCCTGGAGTGTAGTGGGAGGGAATGAGCAGTTCTTC	CAWSVVGGNEQFF
many	TRBV28	TRBJ2-2	.	TGTGCCAGCAGGATACGACGGTACACCGGGGAGCTGTTTTTT	CASRIRRYTGELFF
few	TRBV19	TRBJ1-1	.	TGTGCCAGTAGGCGGGGGAACACTGGAGCTTTCTTT	CASRRGNTGAFF
many	TRBV6-1	TRBJ2-7	TRBD2	TGTGCCAGCAGTTGGGTAGCGGGATCTTACGAGCAGTACTTC	CASSWVAGSYEQYF
many	TRBV20-1	TRBJ2-1	.	TGCAGTGCATCTGGACAGCCCCCCTACAATGAGCAGTTCTTC	CSASGQPPYNEQFF
many	TRBV4-2	TRBJ2-1	.	TGTGCCAGCAGGCCACCGAGAGGTGAGCAGTTCTTC	CASRPPRGEQFF
.	TRBV7-6	TRBJ2-5	TRBD2	TGTGCCAGCAGCCAAGGACTAGCGGGAGCTCTCGCCTGGGTGGAGACCCAGTACTTC	CASSQGLAGALAWVETQYF
many	TRBV7-2	TRBJ2-7	TRBD1	TGTGCCAGCAGCTCGGGACAGTCCTACGAGCAGTACTTC	CASSSGQSYEQYF
many	TRBV6-2/TRBV6-3	TRBJ2-1	.	TGTGCCAGCAGTAAGGACTCGAACAATGAGCAGTTCTTC	CASSKDSNNEQFF
.	TRBV5-1	TRBJ2-1	TRBD2	TGCGCCAGCAGCGGTACTAGCGGTTTTTATCATGAGCAGTTCTTC	CASSGTSGFYHEQFF
many	TRBV6-1	TRBJ2-1	.	TGTGCCAGCAGTGCCCAGGGATACAATGAGCAGTTCTTC	CASSAQGYNEQFF
.	TRBV6-1	TRBJ2-1	.	TGTGCCAGCAGTCAGGGGTTGAGCAATGAGCAGTTCTTC	CASSQGLSNEQFF
many	TRBV2	TRBJ2-7	TRBD2	TGTGCCAGAGGACTAGCGGGAGGGCCGGTCGAGCAGTACTTC	CARGLAGGPVEQYF
many	TRBV7-9	TRBJ2-1	.	TGTGCCAGCAGCTTCGGGCGGGACTCGGGGGAGCAGTTCTTC	CASSFGRDSGEQFF
many	TRBV7-3	TRBJ1-5	.	TGTGCCAGCAGCTTAAGCTGGGGCTGGCAGCCCCAGCATTTT	CASSLSWGWQPQHF
many	TRBV7-9	TRBJ1-3	.	TGTGCCAGCAGCTTAACGGGGCACTCTGGAAACACCATATATTTT	CASSLTGHSGNTIYF
.	TRBV18	TRBJ2-7	.	TGTGCCAGCTCACGCTCCGGGGGGCGGAATGAGCAGTACTTC	CASSRSGGRNEQYF
many	TRBV5-6	TRBJ2-5	.	TGTGCCAGCAGCTTAGTCGAGACCCAGTACTTC	CASSLVETQYF
many	TRBV28	TRBJ2-2	TRBD2	TGTGCCAGCAGTTTCTGGGGGGGAACCGGGGAGCTGTTTTTT	CASSFWGGTGELFF
.	TRBV6-1	TRBJ1-4	.	TGTGCCAGCAGTGAATTGGTGGCGGGACTCTCCCGGGGTGAAAAACTGTTTTTT	CASSELVAGLSRGEKLFF
.	TRBV5-5	TRBJ2-3	.	TGTGCCAGCGGACCGACGCTAGCGTTCGGACATACGCAGTATTTT	CASGPTLAFGHTQYF
.	TRBV20-1	TRBJ2-3	.	TGCAGTGCTTCTCTTTTTGGGCCGCAGTATTTT	CSASLFGPQYF
.	TRBV11-2	TRBJ2-5	.	TGTGCCAGCAGCTTAGTATGGCCGGAGACCCAGTACTTC	CASSLVWPETQYF
.	TRBV6-1	TRBJ2-1	TRBD2	TGTGCCAGCAGCCCCGGGACTAGCGGGGAGTACAATGAGCAGTTCTTC	CASSPGTSGEYNEQFF
.	TRBV18	TRBJ2-2	TRBD2	TGTGCCAGCTCACCTTTCGGAAGAGCGGGGAACATCGGGGAGCTGTTTTTT	CASSPFGRAGNIGELFF
.	TRBV27	TRBJ1-1	TRBD1	TGTGCCAGCAGGTGGGGGGGACAGACAAACACTGAAACTTTCTTT	CASRWGGQTNTETFF
many	TRBV11-2	TRBJ2-1	TRBD2	TGTGCCAGCAGCTGGCTGAGAGGCCGGCGGGAGAGGAGGGATAATGAGCAGTTCTTC	CASSWLRGRRERRDNEQFF
many	TRBV28	TRBJ2-4	TRBD2	TGTGCCAGCAGCGTCCGGGGTAGCGGGAGTATGGACATTCAGTACTTC	CASSVRGSGSMDIQYF
few	TRBV14	TRBJ2-5	TRBD2	TGTGCCAGCAGCCAAGATCGACGGACAGCCGGGACTAGCGGGATGTACCAAGAGACCCAGTACTTC	CASSQDRRTAGTSGMYQETQYF
many	TRBV5-1	TRBJ2-5	TRBD2	TGCGCCAGCACAATTAGCGGGAGGGCCGTTGGAGAGACCCAGTACTTC	CASTISGRAVGETQYF
many	TRBV28	TRBJ1-1	TRBD1	TGTGCCAGCAGTGAACTTGACAGGGGCAGAACTGAAGCTTTCTTT	CASSELDRGRTEAFF
many	TRBV5-1	TRBJ2-3	TRBD2	TGCGCCAGCACAAGCGGGAGGGCTGTGGGAGATACGCAGTATTTT	CASTSGRAVGDTQYF
many	TRBV2	TRBJ1-4	.	TGTGCCAGCAGTTATCGAGAAAAACTGTTTTTT	CASSYREKLFF
many	TRBV20-1	TRBJ2-7	.	TGCAGTGCCTCCTACGAGCAGTACTTC	CSASYEQYF
many	TRBV12-3/TRBV12-4	TRBJ2-7	.	TGTGCCAGCAGTTCCCAAAGAAGACCCCCTCGGGAGCAGTACTTC	CASSSQRRPPREQYF
few	TRBV7-9	TRBJ1-1	.	TGTGCCAGCAGCTTAACCAACCCCGCGGTGAACACTGAAGCTTTCTTT	CASSLTNPAVNTEAFF
.	TRBV4-1	TRBJ2-5	TRBD1	TGCGCCAGCAGCCAATTCCCCCATAACAGGGGTAGGCAAGAGACCCAGTACTTC	CASSQFPHNRGRQETQYF
many	TRBV28	TRBJ1-6	.	TGTGCCAGCAGCCAGGGTAAATCACCCCTCCACTTT	CASSQGKSPLHF
few	TRBV7-8	TRBJ2-2	TRBD1	TGTGCCAGCAGCTTAGCGAATCGATTATTAGGGACAGGGGGCAAGACGAACACCGGGGAGCTGTTTTTT	CASSLANRLLGTGGKTNTGELFF
few	TRBV19	TRBJ2-1	TRBD2	TGTGCCAGTAGTACGTGGACTAGCGGCGACAATGAGCAGTTCTTC	CASSTWTSGDNEQFF
many	TRBV14	TRBJ1-1	.	TGTGCCAGCAGCCAAGATATCGGGGCAGGGACTGCTGAAGCTTTCTTT	CASSQDIGAGTAEAFF
many	TRBV28	TRBJ1-1	.	TGTGCCAGCAAGGCAGGAATGAACACTGAAGCTTTCTTT	CASKAGMNTEAFF
.	TRBV12-3/TRBV12-4	TRBJ2-1	TRBD2	TGTGCCAGCACCCTTCTAGCGGGAGTAAACAATGAGCAGTTCTTC	CASTLLAGVNNEQFF
few	TRBV2	TRBJ1-5	.	TGTGCCAGCATACGGGGCGCCGGTCAGCCCCAGCATTTT	CASIRGAGQPQHF
.	TRBV27	TRBJ2-7	.	TGTGCCAGCAGTTTTTTGGCGGGACAGACCTACGAGCAGTACTTC	CASSFLAGQTYEQYF
.	TRBV19	TRBJ2-6	.	TGTGCCAGTAGTATTTGGAGCTCTGTTACTGGGGCCAACGTCCTGACTTTC	CASSIWSSVTGANVLTF
.	TRBV20-1	TRBJ2-5	.	TGCAAAGTAGGCGGACTCGGGACCCAGTACTTC	CKVGGLGTQYF
few	TRBV29-1	TRBJ2-2	.	TGCAGCGTTGAAGGGACAGAACTCTCCTCGAACACCGGGGAGCTGTTTTTT	CSVEGTELSSNTGELFF
.	TRBV5-1	TRBJ2-1	.	TGCGCCAGCAGCTTGGCCGAGGATCCGACTAGAAACAATGAGCAGTTCTTC	CASSLAEDPTRNNEQFF
.	TRBV6-2/TRBV6-3	TRBJ1-2	.	TGTGCCAGCAGTCCCCACGGGGATTACTATGGCTACACCTTC	CASSPHGDYYGYTF
many	TRBV6-1	TRBJ2-1	.	TGTGCCAGCAGTCCCTTAGAGGGCAATGAGCAGTTCTTC	CASSPLEGNEQFF
few	TRBV10-3	TRBJ1-3	.	TGTGCCATCAGCCCGTTAGGTTCCAGTGGAAACACCATATATTTT	CAISPLGSSGNTIYF
many	TRBV7-8	TRBJ2-3	.	TGTGCCAGCAGTCTAGGGGTGAAACTTTTGGATACGCAGTATTTT	CASSLGVKLLDTQYF
few	TRBV27	TRBJ1-4	.	TGTGCCAGCAGCCCGGGGGCGGATAATGGAAAACTGTTTTTT	CASSPGADNGKLFF